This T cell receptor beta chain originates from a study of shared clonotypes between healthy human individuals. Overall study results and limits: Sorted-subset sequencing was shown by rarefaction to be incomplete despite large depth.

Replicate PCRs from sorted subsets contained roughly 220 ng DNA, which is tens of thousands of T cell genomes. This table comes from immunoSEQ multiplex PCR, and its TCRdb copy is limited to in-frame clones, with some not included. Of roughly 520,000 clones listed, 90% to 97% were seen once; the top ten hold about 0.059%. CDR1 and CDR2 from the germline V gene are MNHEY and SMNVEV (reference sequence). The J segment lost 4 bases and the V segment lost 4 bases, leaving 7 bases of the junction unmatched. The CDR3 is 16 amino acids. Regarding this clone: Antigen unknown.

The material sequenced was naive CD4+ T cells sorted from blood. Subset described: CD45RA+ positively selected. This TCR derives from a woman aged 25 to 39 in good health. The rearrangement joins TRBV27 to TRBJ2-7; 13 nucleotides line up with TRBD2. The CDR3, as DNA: TGTGCCAGCAGTTGGGGGGGGACTAGCGGGGTTTACGAGCAGTACTTC. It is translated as CASSWGGTSGVYEQYF.